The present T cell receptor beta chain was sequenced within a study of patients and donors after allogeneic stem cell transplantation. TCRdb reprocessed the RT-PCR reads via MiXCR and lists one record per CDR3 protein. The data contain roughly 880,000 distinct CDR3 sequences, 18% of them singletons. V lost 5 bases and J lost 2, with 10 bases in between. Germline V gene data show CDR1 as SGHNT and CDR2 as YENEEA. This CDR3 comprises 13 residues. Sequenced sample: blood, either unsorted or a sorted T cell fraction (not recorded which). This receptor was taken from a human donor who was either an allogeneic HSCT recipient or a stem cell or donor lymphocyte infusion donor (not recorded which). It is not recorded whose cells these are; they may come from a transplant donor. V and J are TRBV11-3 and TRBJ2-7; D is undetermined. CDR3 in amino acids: CASSLQRPYEQYF. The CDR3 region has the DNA TGTGCCAGCAGCCTGCAACGTCCCTACGAGCAGTACTTC. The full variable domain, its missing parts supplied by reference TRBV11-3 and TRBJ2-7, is EAGVVQSPRYKIIEKKQPVAFWCNPISGHNTLYWYLQNLGQGPELLIRYENEEAVDDSQLPKDRFSAERLKGVDSTLKIQPAELGDSAVYLCASSLQRPYEQYFGPGTRLTVT.